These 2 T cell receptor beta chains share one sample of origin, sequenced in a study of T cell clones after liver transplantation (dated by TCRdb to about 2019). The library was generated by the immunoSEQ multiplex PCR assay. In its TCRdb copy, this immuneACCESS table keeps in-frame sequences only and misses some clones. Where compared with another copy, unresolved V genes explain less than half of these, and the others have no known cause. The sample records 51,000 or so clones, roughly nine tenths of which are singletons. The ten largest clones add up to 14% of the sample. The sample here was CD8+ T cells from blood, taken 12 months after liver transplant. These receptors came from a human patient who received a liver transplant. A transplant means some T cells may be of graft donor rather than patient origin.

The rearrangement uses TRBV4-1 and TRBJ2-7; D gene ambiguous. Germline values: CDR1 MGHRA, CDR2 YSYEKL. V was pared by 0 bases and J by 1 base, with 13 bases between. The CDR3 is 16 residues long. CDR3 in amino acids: CASSQDELAESYEQYF. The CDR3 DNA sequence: TGCGCCAGCAGCCAAGATGAACTCGCAGAATCCTACGAGCAGTACTTC.

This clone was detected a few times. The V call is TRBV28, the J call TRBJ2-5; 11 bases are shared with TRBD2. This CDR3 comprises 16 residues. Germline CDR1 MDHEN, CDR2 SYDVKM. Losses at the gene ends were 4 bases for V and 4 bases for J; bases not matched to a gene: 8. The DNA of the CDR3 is TGTGCCAGCAGTTCTCCCCTAGCGGGAGGCAGAGAGACCCAGTACTTC. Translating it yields CASSSPLAGGRETQYF.